This T cell receptor (beta chain) is drawn from a study of cytomegalovirus exposure and HLA in healthy donors. Regarding the study as a whole: In a later analysis, TCR beta V- and J-gene trimming showed a link to a missense DCLRE1C variant. Both high specificity and high sensitivity reportedly marked the classifier's diagnosis of cytomegalovirus status. Later analysis identified 16,951 TCR beta sequences associated with HLA alleles, using a false discovery rate threshold of 0.05.

Researchers ran the PCR with 60 Vbeta and 13 Jbeta primers. Sequenced by immunoSEQ multiplex PCR; TCRdb stores in-frame clones only, minus some. The sample has approximately 170,000 clones; over 80% are singletons. In regard to this clone: The antigen remains undetermined.

Each donor was nominally healthy when sampled (though unrecorded immune exposures were likely). J gave up 4 bases and V 4 bases, and 4 bases lay outside the gene matches. This CDR3 region has 15 residues. Germline CDR1 and CDR2: SGHDN and FVKESK. The source material was PBMCs. The V and J genes are TRBV14 and TRBJ2-1; 10 nucleotides align to TRBD1. The clonotype comes from a boy aged 2 to 9 in good health and CMV-seronegative. CDR3 region: CASSPGTGAYNEQFF. The CDR3 coding sequence is TGTGCCAGCAGCCCCGGGACAGGGGCGTACAATGAGCAGTTCTTC. The complete variable domain, with remaining parts taken from reference TRBV14 and TRBJ2-1, reads EAGVTQFPSHSVIEKGQTVTLRCDPISGHDNLYWYRRVMGKEIKFLLHFVKESKQDESGMPNNRFLAERTGGTYSTLKVQPAELEDSGVYFCASSPGTGAYNEQFFGPGTRLTVL.